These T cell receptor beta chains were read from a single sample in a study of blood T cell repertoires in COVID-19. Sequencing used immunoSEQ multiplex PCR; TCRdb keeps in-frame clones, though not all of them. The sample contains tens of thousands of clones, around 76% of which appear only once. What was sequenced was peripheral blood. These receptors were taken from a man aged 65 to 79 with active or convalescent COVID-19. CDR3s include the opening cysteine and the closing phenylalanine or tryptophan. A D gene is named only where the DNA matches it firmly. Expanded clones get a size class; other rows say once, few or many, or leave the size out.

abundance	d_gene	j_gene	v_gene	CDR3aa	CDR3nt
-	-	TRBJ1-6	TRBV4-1	CASSQGGLINSPLHF	TGCGCCAGCAGCCAAGGTGGACTCATTAATTCACCCCTCCACTTT
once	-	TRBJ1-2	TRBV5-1	CASSDPQGYGYTF	TGCGCCAGCAGCGACCCTCAGGGCTATGGCTACACCTTC
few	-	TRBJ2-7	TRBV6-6	CASSSTQTGEQYF	TGTGCCAGCAGCAGCACCCAAACCGGGGAGCAGTACTTC
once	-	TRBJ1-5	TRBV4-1	CASSRDGQPQHF	TGCGCCAGCAGCCGAGATGGCCAGCCCCAGCATTTT
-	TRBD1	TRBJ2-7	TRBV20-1	CSASLTGGHEQYF	TGCAGTGCTAGTCTAACAGGGGGCCACGAGCAGTACTTC
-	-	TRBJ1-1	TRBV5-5	CASSLLQQNTEAFF	TGTGCCAGCAGCTTGTTACAGCAGAACACTGAAGCTTTCTTT
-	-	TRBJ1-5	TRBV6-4	CASSVQGGQPQHF	TGTGCCAGCAGTGTTCAAGGGGGTCAGCCCCAGCATTTT
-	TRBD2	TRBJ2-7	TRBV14	CASSRLTSGGYEQYF	TGTGCCAGCAGCCGTTTGACTAGCGGGGGCTATGAGCAGTACTTC
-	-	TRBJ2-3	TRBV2	CASSGWGLTDTQYF	TGTGCCAGCAGTGGGTGGGGGCTCACAGATACGCAGTATTTT
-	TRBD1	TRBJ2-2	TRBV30	CAWKRPDRANTGELFF	TGTGCCTGGAAACGACCCGACAGGGCGAACACCGGGGAGCTGTTTTTT
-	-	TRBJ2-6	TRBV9	CASSVQVSGANVLTF	TGTGCCAGCAGCGTACAGGTGTCTGGGGCCAACGTCCTGACTTTC
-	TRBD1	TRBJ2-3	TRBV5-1	CASSLGTGSDTQYF	TGCGCCAGCAGCTTAGGGACAGGGTCCGATACGCAGTATTTT
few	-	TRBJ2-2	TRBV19	CASSFRLYTGELFF	TGTGCCAGTAGTTTTCGACTGTACACCGGGGAGCTGTTTTTT
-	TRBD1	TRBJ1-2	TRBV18	CASSDRGYGYTF	TGTGCCAGCTCAGACAGGGGGTATGGCTACACCTTC
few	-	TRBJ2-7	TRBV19	CASSTRDKTYEQYF	TGTGCCAGTAGTACCAGGGACAAAACCTACGAGCAGTACTTC
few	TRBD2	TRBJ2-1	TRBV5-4	CASSLDSRGVYNEQFF	TGTGCCAGCAGCTTGGATTCGCGGGGGGTCTACAATGAGCAGTTCTTC
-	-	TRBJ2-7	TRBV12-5	CASGMGQGNEQYF	TGTGCTAGTGGCATGGGGCAGGGAAACGAGCAGTACTTC
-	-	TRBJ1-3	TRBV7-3	CASSPHSGPGNTIYF	TGTGCCAGCAGCCCCCATTCAGGGCCCGGAAACACCATATATTTT
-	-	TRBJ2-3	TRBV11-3	CASSGTVGNTDTQYF	TGTGCCAGCAGCGGTACGGTCGGGAACACAGATACGCAGTATTTT
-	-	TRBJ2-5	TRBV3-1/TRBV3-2	CASSQGIGSWGRETQYF	TGTGCCAGCAGCCAAGGGATAGGCAGCTGGGGCAGGGAGACCCAGTACTTC
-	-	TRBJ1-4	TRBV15	CATSRDQGTLEKLFF	TGTGCCACCAGCAGAGATCAAGGGACTCTGGAAAAACTGTTTTTT
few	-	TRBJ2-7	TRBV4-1	CASSQDPGPFEQYF	TGCGCCAGCAGCCAAGATCCAGGCCCTTTCGAGCAGTACTTC
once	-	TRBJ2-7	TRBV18	CASSPGAPYYEQYF	TGTGCCAGCTCACCAGGGGCTCCCTACTACGAGCAGTACTTC
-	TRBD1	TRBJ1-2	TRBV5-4	CASRYDGQASTNYGYTF	TGTGCCAGCAGATATGACGGACAGGCCTCTACTAACTATGGCTACACCTTC
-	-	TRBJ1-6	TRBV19	CASNRRDNSPLHF	TGTGCCAGTAACCGACGGGATAATTCACCCCTCCACTTT
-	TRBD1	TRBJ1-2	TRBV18	CASSPGQDGNGYTF	TGTGCCAGCTCACCAGGACAGGATGGGAATGGCTACACCTTC
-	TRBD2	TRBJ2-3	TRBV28	CASSLRGLAGTDTQYF	TGTGCCAGCAGTTTAAGAGGACTAGCGGGCACAGATACGCAGTATTTT
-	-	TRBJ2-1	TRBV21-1	CASSKNLAGGPTYNEQFF	TGTGCCAGCAGCAAAAACCTAGCGGGGGGGCCGACCTACAATGAGCAGTTCTTC
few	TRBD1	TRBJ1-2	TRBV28	CASSPGGLSGDRGGGYTF	TGTGCCAGCAGTCCCGGGGGGTTGAGCGGGGACAGGGGCGGAGGCTACACCTTC
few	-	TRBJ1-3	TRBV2	CASRQGASGNTIYF	TGTGCCAGCAGGCAAGGGGCATCTGGAAACACCATATATTTT
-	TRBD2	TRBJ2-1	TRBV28	CASSPAGTSHLEQFF	TGTGCCAGCAGCCCCGCAGGGACTAGTCATCTTGAGCAGTTCTTC
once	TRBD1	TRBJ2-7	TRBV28	CASIEDRRYEQYF	TGTGCCAGCATCGAGGACAGGCGCTACGAGCAGTACTTC
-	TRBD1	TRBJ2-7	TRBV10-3	CAISGEVGQESSYEQYF	TGTGCCATCAGTGGGGAGGTGGGACAGGAGAGCTCCTACGAGCAGTACTTC
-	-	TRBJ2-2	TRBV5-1	CASSLRGGANTGELFF	TGCGCCAGCAGCTTGAGGGGGGGTGCCAACACCGGGGAGCTGTTTTTT
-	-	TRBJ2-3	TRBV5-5	CASSLRRAQFTDTQYF	TGTGCCAGCAGCCTCCGGAGGGCCCAATTCACAGATACGCAGTATTTT
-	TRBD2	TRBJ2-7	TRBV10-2	CASSVRTSGSYEQYF	TGCGCCAGCAGTGTGAGGACTAGCGGCTCCTACGAGCAGTACTTC
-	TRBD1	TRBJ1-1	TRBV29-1	CSVEVWKGAMNTEAFF	TGCAGCGTTGAAGTCTGGAAGGGGGCTATGAACACTGAAGCTTTCTTT
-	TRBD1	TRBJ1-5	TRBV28	CASSLFGPRTGTGNQPQHF	TGTGCCAGCAGTTTATTTGGCCCACGGACAGGGACTGGCAATCAGCCCCAGCATTTT
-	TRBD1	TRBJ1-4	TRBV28	CASSSGQAPSEKLFF	TGTGCCAGCAGTTCTGGACAGGCGCCCTCCGAAAAACTGTTTTTT
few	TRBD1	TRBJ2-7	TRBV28	CASGDRAYEQYF	TGTGCCAGCGGGGACAGGGCCTACGAGCAGTACTTC
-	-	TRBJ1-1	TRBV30	CAWNQVRGNTEAFF	TGTGCCTGGAACCAAGTCCGGGGTAACACTGAAGCTTTCTTT
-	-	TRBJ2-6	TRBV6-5	CASSYSLRSGANVLTF	TGTGCCAGCAGTTACTCACTTCGCTCTGGGGCCAACGTCCTGACTTTC
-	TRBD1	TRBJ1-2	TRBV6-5	CASTPAPDRIGGYTF	TGTGCCAGCACCCCAGCCCCGGACAGGATAGGTGGCTACACCTTC
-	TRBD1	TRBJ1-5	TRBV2	CASSSGGRNQPQHF	TGTGCCAGCAGTTCAGGGGGCCGCAATCAGCCCCAGCATTTT
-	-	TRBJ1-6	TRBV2	CASSVRGNSPLHF	TGTGCCAGCAGTGTACGAGGGAATTCACCCCTCCACTTT
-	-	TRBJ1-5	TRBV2	CASSQRANQPQHF	TGTGCCAGCAGCCAGCGTGCAAATCAGCCCCAGCATTTT
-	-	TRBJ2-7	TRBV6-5	CASSRYEQYF	TGTGCCAGCAGTCGGTACGAGCAGTACTTC
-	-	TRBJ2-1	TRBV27	CASSFSGEQFF	TGTGCCAGCAGTTTTTCGGGTGAGCAGTTCTTC